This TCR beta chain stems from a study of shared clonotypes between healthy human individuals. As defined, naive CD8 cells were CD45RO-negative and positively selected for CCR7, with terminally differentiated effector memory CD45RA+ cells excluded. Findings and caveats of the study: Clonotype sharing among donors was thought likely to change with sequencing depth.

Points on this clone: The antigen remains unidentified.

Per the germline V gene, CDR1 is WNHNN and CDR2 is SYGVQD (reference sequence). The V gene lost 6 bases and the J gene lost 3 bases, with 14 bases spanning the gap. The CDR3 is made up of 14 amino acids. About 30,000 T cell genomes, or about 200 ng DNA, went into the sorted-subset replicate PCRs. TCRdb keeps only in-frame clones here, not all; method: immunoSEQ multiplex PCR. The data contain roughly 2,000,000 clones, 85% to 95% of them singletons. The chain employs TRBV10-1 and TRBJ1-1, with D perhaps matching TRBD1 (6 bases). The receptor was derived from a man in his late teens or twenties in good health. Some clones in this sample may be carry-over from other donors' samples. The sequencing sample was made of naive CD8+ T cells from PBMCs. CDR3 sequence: CASSPDSSHTEAFF. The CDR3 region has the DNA TGCGCCAGCAGCCCGGACAGCTCTCACACTGAAGCTTTCTTT.